A single TCR beta chain is shown here with its context. Antigen: not known. Libraries were prepared by immunoSEQ multiplex PCR; TCRdb keeps only in-frame clonotypes and omits some of them. The sample shows 10,000 or so clones, around two thirds of them seen only once. The data derive from a study of CD4+ T cells in melanoma. Overall study results and limits: Diverse differentiation states were reported for melanoma neoantigen-specific CD4+ T cells. CD8+ T cell, macrophage and B cell function reportedly correlated with neoantigen-specific CD4+ T cells.

CDR1 and CDR2 (germline): SNHLY, FYNNEI. Trimming removed 4 bases from V and 4 bases from J, with 8 bases in between. The CDR3 has 12 residues. The specimen sequenced was cells from a culture (not recorded whether cultured in vitro). The chain is built from TRBV2 and TRBJ2-7; D gene ambiguous. The source is a human donor with melanoma. The CDR3 DNA sequence: TGTGCCAGCAGTGGCAGACTGTACGAGCAGTACTTC. As protein: CASSGRLYEQYF.